These 32 T cell receptor beta chains originate from one sample sequenced in a study of blood T cells in healthy people across ages. The second PCR ran about 6 to 12 cycles with a sample-barcoded 5' primer and J-beta primers. TCRdb ran MiXCR on the 5' RACE reads and lists one entry per CDR3 protein. The sample has some 320,000 distinct CDR3 sequences, 25% to 30% seen once. The specimen sequenced was blood. All receptors come from a woman in her 70s in good health.

This clonotype was recorded a few times. The J gene is TRBJ2-5, the V gene TRBV20-1; D possibly uses TRBD1 or TRBD2 (6 bases each). CDR1 is DFQATT, CDR2 SNEGSKA, per germline (reference sequence). V gave up 2 bases and J gave up 1 base, with 14 bases separating them. There are 15 residues in the CDR3. CDR3 protein: CSARIPGGPQETQYF. For the CDR3, the DNA is TGCAGTGCTAGAATTCCTGGGGGGCCCCAAGAGACCCAGTACTTC.

V is TRBV29-1 and J is TRBJ2-7; D ambiguous. Trimming took off 5 bases at V and 4 bases at J, with 9 bases between the two ends. The CDR3 totals 11 residues. The germline V gene has CDR1 SQVTM and CDR2 ANQGSEA. The CDR3 coding sequence is TGCAGCGTTAACGAGAATTACGAGCAGTACTTC. This sequence encodes CSVNENYEQYF.

The chain joins TRBV2 to TRBJ2-4, with D perhaps assigned TRBD1 or TRBD2 (6 bases each). V shed 3 bases and J shed 0 bases, with 18 bases lying between them. CDR3 size: 18 residues. CDR1 and CDR2 (germline): SNHLY, FYNNEI. The CDR3 is CASSDDVRGRKAKNIQYF. DNA of the CDR3: TGTGCCAGCAGTGATGATGTTAGGGGGAGGAAAGCCAAAAACATTCAGTACTTC.

This clonotype was picked up many times. The chain employs TRBV5-1 and TRBJ2-1; no clear D. The V and J ends lost 0 bases and 5 bases respectively, with 12 bases between them. This CDR3 spans 15 amino acids. Germline V gene sequence: CDR1 SGHRS, CDR2 YFSETQ. The CDR3 reads CASSLGISDNNEQFF. Written as DNA, the CDR3 is TGCGCCAGCAGCTTGGGGATCTCCGACAACAATGAGCAGTTCTTC.

This clonotype was seen a few times. The J gene is TRBJ1-2, the V gene TRBV7-8, with 8 bases that match TRBD1. CDR3 length equals 15 residues. Germline V gene sequence: CDR1 SGHVS, CDR2 FQNEAQ. Trimming at V came to 2 bases and at J to 4 bases, leaving 6 bases not matched to a gene. CDR3 in DNA: TGTGCCAGCAGCTTACAGGACAGGGCGAGCTATGGCTACACCTTC. This sequence encodes CASSLQDRASYGYTF.

The chain joins TRBV28 to TRBJ2-5, with D perhaps TRBD1 (6 bases). Germline V gene lookup returns CDR1 MDHEN and CDR2 SYDVKM. The V gene lost 8 bases and the J gene lost 1 base, with 17 bases spanning the gap. There are 15 residues in the CDR3. CDR3 sequence: CASRPSRGFQETQYF. The CDR3 DNA follows: TGTGCCAGCCGACCTTCCAGGGGTTTCCAAGAGACCCAGTACTTC.

This clonotype was found a few times. The chain is built from TRBV27 and TRBJ1-1; no firm D call. In germline, CDR1 is MNHEY, CDR2 SMNVEV (reference sequence). With 5 bases removed from V and 1 base from J, the gap between germline ends came to 14 bases. The CDR3 is 15 amino acids. The CDR3 sequence: CASSIPERRNTEAFF. The CDR3 nucleotides read TGTGCCAGCAGTATTCCGGAAAGGAGGAACACTGAAGCTTTCTTT.

This clonotype has only a few counts. The chain is built from TRBV5-1 and TRBJ2-7, with a possible D match to TRBD2 (6 bases). This CDR3 has 15 amino acids. Germline CDR1 is SGHRS and CDR2 is YFSETQ. The germline V and J ends were trimmed by 1 base and 2 bases, with 13 bases remaining between them. The CDR3 region is CASSLWETGAYEQYF. As DNA, the CDR3 is TGCGCCAGCAGCTTGTGGGAGACGGGAGCCTACGAGCAGTACTTC.

This clonotype appeared a few times. The rearrangement joins TRBV7-8 to TRBJ2-5; 7 nucleotides line up with TRBD1. Germline V gene lookup returns CDR1 SGHVS and CDR2 FQNEAQ. This CDR3 has 15 amino acids. Germline trimming cut 1 base from V and 1 base from J; bases unmatched to any gene: 3. Written as DNA, the CDR3 is TGTGCCAGCAGCTTAGGGGACAGACCCCAAGAGACCCAGTACTTC. The encoded protein is CASSLGDRPQETQYF.

V gene TRBV20-1 combines with J gene TRBJ1-2, with a tentative D call TRBD1 (5 bases). This CDR3 comprises 14 residues. Trimming took off 0 bases at V and 6 bases at J, with 14 bases between the two ends. The germline CDR1 and CDR2 sequences are DFQATT and SNEGSKA (reference sequence). As DNA, the CDR3 is TGCAGTGCTAGAGATGACGGGGGGGTCGATGGCTACACCTTC. Translation gives CSARDDGGVDGYTF.

This clonotype has ten or more counts. The J gene is TRBJ1-3, the V gene TRBV4-3; tentatively, D is TRBD1 (6 bases). Trimming took 2 bases from V and 0 from J, leaving 8 bases between them. Germline V gene lookup returns CDR1 LGHNA and CDR2 YSLEER. The CDR3 contains 15 residues. The CDR3 DNA follows: TGCGCCAGCAGCCAATACAGGGACTCTGGAAACACCATATATTTT. It codes for CASSQYRDSGNTIYF.

The chain uses TRBV2 and TRBJ1-1; no clear D gene. The V gene's germline CDR1 is SNHLY and CDR2 FYNNEI. This CDR3 has 9 residues. V dropped 6 bases and J dropped 11 bases, with 7 bases sitting between them. CDR3 sequence reads: CASSPEAFF. The CDR3 nucleotides read TGTGCCAGCAGCCCGGAGGCTTTCTTT.

This clonotype has only a few counts. This chain uses TRBV10-3 with TRBJ1-2; D is unclear. The V gene's germline CDR1 is ENHRY and CDR2 SYGVKD. The V end was cut by 10 bases, the J end by 6 bases, with 15 bases between. The CDR3 has 12 amino acids. CDR3 coding DNA: TGTGCCACCGAGGGAGGGATGGATGGCTACACCTTC. Translation: CATEGGMDGYTF.

This clonotype has just a few counts. The chain recombines TRBV28 with TRBJ2-4; TRBD1 might be the D (6 bases). Trimming pared 5 bases from V and 2 bases from J, leaving 13 bases between. The CDR3 is 15 residues long. CDR1 is MDHEN, CDR2 SYDVKM, per germline. CDR3 nucleotides: TGTGCCAGCAGTGTGACAGGAACGACCAAAAACATTCAGTACTTC. It is translated as CASSVTGTTKNIQYF.

There are a few counts of this clonotype. At one end, the junction sequence differs from germline, possibly due to a read error. The chain recombines TRBV20-1 with TRBJ2-1; the D gene could be TRBD1 or TRBD2 (5 bases each). Looked up from germline, CDR1 is DFQATT and CDR2 is SNEGSKA (reference sequence). The CDR3 has 15 residues. CDR3 in DNA: TGCAGTGCTGGAGATCTGGGGGTCTCCTACAATGAGCAGTTCTTC. Translated, it gives CSAGDLGVSYNEQFF.

For this clonotype: A junction end diverges from the germline sequence, so it may reflect a read error. J is TRBJ1-6 and V is TRBV7-9; weak D call: TRBD1 (6 bases). Germline V gene lookup returns CDR1 SEHNR and CDR2 FQNEAQ (reference sequence). CDR3 length: 14 residues. CDR3 in amino acids: CASSFGQSNSPLHF. In DNA form, the CDR3 reads TGTGCAAGCAGCTTTGGACAGTCGAATTCACCCCTCCACTTT.

This clonotype was counted a single time. The chain links TRBV4-2 to TRBJ2-2; 7 bases fit TRBD2. The CDR3 has 15 amino acids. CDR1 LGHNA and CDR2 YNFKEQ come from the germline V gene. Trimming took 4 bases from V and 2 from J; bases not matched to a gene: 4. The CDR3 nucleotides read TGTGCCAGCAGCCTCGGACTAGTAAACACCGGGGAGCTGTTTTTT. It codes for CASSLGLVNTGELFF.

This clonotype was found many times. V gene TRBV6-1 combines with J gene TRBJ2-5, with TRBD2 matching 9 bases. CDR3 length: 16 residues. The germline gives CDR1 MNHNS, CDR2 SASEGT. V shed 4 bases and J 5 bases; nucleotides not matched to a gene: 11. The CDR3 nucleotides are TGTGCCAGCAGTGGATCTATAGCGGGAGCCAGGGAGACCCAGTACTTC. This encodes CASSGSIAGARETQYF.

This clonotype was observed a handful of times. The chain uses TRBV29-1 and TRBJ2-7, with a weak D call TRBD1 (6 bases). There are 13 residues in the CDR3. CDR1 is SQVTM, CDR2 ANQGSEA, per germline. Between the trimmed V and J ends, which lost 4 bases and 2 bases, there was a span of 12 bases. CDR3 loop: CSVAGQQTYEQYF. In DNA form, the CDR3 reads TGCAGCGTTGCCGGACAGCAGACCTACGAGCAGTACTTC.

The rearrangement links TRBV21-1 to TRBJ2-5; the table's D call of TRBD2 was not tested on the DNA. The J call is uncertain, as TRBJ2-1 better fits the DNA end. TRBV21-1 is a documented pseudogene. The length of the CDR3 is 11 residues. The CDR3 sequence is CASRSGDEQFF. Here the CDR3 DNA reads TGTGCCAGCCGTAGTGGGGACGAGCAGTTCTTC.

This clonotype has more than one count but fewer than ten. This sequence joins TRBV11-2 and TRBJ2-4; D gene unclear. Germline CDR1 SGHAT, CDR2 FQNNGV. Deletions cut 5 bases from V and 0 bases from J, with 11 bases between. The CDR3 runs to 15 residues. CDR3 sequence (DNA): TGTGCCAGCAGCAATTTTGGCGGAGCCAAAAACATTCAGTACTTC. Encoded protein: CASSNFGGAKNIQYF.

The chain carries TRBV21-1 and TRBJ2-7; TRBD1 is the table's D call, not checked against the DNA. TRBV21-1 is termed a pseudogene. The CDR3 consists of 17 residues. The CDR3 coding sequence is TGTGCCAGCAGCTTTTTTGGACGGGACGGAAACTCCTACGAGCAGTACTTC. Amino acids: CASSFFGRDGNSYEQYF.

This clonotype has ten or more counts. The V call is TRBV12-3 or TRBV12-4, the J call TRBJ2-7; D is ambiguous. V gave up 6 bases and J gave up 6 bases, with 15 bases separating them. CDR3 length equals 13 residues. The CDR3 loop is CASRPPGRTEQYF. The CDR3 DNA sequence: TGTGCCAGCAGACCGCCCGGAAGGACCGAGCAGTACTTC.

This clonotype was seen only once. V gene TRBV4-1 combines with J gene TRBJ2-7; the match to TRBD2 covers 9 bases. V shed 0 bases and J 1 base; nucleotides not matched to a gene: 13. CDR3 size: 19 residues. CDR1 is MGHRA, CDR2 YSYEKL, per germline. The CDR3 DNA follows: TGCGCCAGCAGCCAAGAAAAGTTTGCGGGAGGGATAGGGTCCTACGAGCAGTACTTC. It codes for CASSQEKFAGGIGSYEQYF.

The chain uses TRBV29-1 and TRBJ2-5, with 7 nucleotides matching TRBD2. The J call is in doubt because the DNA end fits TRBJ2-1 better. The V gene's germline CDR1 is SQVTM and CDR2 ANQGSEA. The length of the CDR3 is 14 residues. CDR3 in amino acids: CSVSGREVGNEQFF. CDR3 bases: TGCAGCGTTTCTGGACGGGAGGTCGGCAATGAGCAGTTCTTC.

This chain links TRBV7-8 with TRBJ2-1, with 8 bases identical to TRBD2. Germline CDR1 reads SGHVS; CDR2 reads FQNEAQ. The length of the CDR3 is 16 residues. V was clipped by 6 bases and J by 12 bases; unmatched bases: 19. Here the CDR3 DNA reads TGTGCCAGCAGTTCAACGAAGGGCGGGAGGATCCGGGGGCAGTTCTTC. This translates into CASSSTKGGRIRGQFF.

This clonotype was recorded once. The chain joins TRBV9 to TRBJ2-7, with D unresolved. Matching the DNA end better, TRBJ2-1 makes the J call doubtful. The CDR3 sequence is 13 residues long. Germline assignment: CDR1 SGDLS and CDR2 YYNGEE. This chain's CDR3 is CASSVARDNEQFF. The CDR3 DNA follows: TGTGCCAGCAGCGTAGCTAGGGACAATGAGCAGTTCTTC.

V gene TRBV7-3 combines with J gene TRBJ2-5; 7 bases are a match to TRBD1. Matching the DNA end better, TRBJ2-1 makes the J call doubtful. Germline V gene lookup returns CDR1 SGHTA and CDR2 FQGTGA. The CDR3 sequence is 15 residues long. The DNA of the CDR3 is TGTGCCAGCAGCTCCGACAGGGCACGCTACAATGAGCAGTTCTTC. It encodes CASSSDRARYNEQFF.

The V gene is TRBV7-9, the J gene TRBJ1-1; TRBD1 might be the D (5 bases). V lost 3 bases and J lost 4, with 12 bases in between. CDR1 is SEHNR, CDR2 FQNEAQ, per germline (reference sequence). The length of the CDR3 is 14 residues. CDR3 DNA sequence: TGTGCCAGCAGCTTGGCCAGGGAGGGCACTGAAGCTTTCTTT. Residues: CASSLAREGTEAFF. The variable domain in full, completed from reference TRBV7-9 and TRBJ1-1, reads DTGVSQNPRHKITKRGQNVTFRCDPISEHNRLYWYRQTLGQGPEFLTYFQNEAQLEKSRLLSDRFSAERPKGSFSTLEIQRTEQGDSAMYLCASSLAREGTEAFFGQGTRLTVV.

This clonotype was seen a few times. The chain has TRBV6-6 and TRBJ1-5; D gene unclear. CDR1 and CDR2 from the germline V gene are MNHNY and SVGAGI (reference sequence). V was pared by 6 bases and J by 3 bases, with 9 bases between. The CDR3 runs 13 residues. The CDR3 loop reads CASREGSNQPQHF. CDR3 nucleotides: TGTGCCAGCAGGGAGGGTTCCAATCAGCCCCAGCATTTT.

This clonotype was seen a few times. The chain is built from TRBV14 and TRBJ2-5; either TRBD1 or TRBD2 may supply D (5 bases each). Germline V CDR1 and CDR2: SGHDN, FVKESK. This CDR3 spans 13 amino acids. V dropped 2 bases and J dropped 5 bases, with 9 bases sitting between them. Here the CDR3 DNA reads TGTGCCAGCAGCCAACCAGGGACCGAGACCCAGTACTTC. This sequence encodes CASSQPGTETQYF.

This clonotype has at least ten counts. This chain uses TRBV12-3 or TRBV12-4 with TRBJ1-2; D perhaps matches TRBD1 (5 bases). The CDR3 length is 16 residues. V shed 4 bases and J shed 4 bases, with 19 bases lying between them. The CDR3 coding sequence is TGTGCCAGCAGTTCCAACCGGGACCTCGGGAGCTATGGCTACACCTTC. It yields the protein CASSSNRDLGSYGYTF.